These 10 T cell receptor beta chains were all obtained from the same sample, sequenced in a study of OX40 agonist ivuxolimab in advanced cancers. Method: immunoSEQ multiplex PCR; TCRdb's copy keeps in-frame clones and lacks some. The sample consists of about 73,000 clones, approximately 92% of them appearing once. The sequencing here drew on CD4+ or CD8+ T cells sorted from blood, taken in a trial of the OX40 agonist ivuxolimab. These receptors originate from an adult with an advanced solid tumor such as melanoma, head and neck, liver or kidney cancer.

The chain links TRBV11-1 to TRBJ2-7; D not certain. Germline loops: CDR1 SGHAT, CDR2 FQDESV (reference sequence). V was clipped by 2 bases and J by 3 bases, with 5 bases between them. CDR3 length equals 12 residues. In DNA, the CDR3 is TGTGCCAGCAGCTTATACAACTACGAGCAGTACTTC. It specifies CASSLYNYEQYF.

V gene TRBV7-6 combines with J gene TRBJ2-3; 8 bases align to TRBD1. CDR3 length equals 15 residues. The germline V gene has CDR1 SGHVS and CDR2 FNYEAQ. Germline trimming cut 6 bases from V and 3 bases from J; bases unmatched to any gene: 8. The CDR3 spells CASRPTGEGTDTQYF. The CDR3 DNA sequence: TGTGCCAGCAGACCGACAGGGGAAGGGACAGATACGCAGTATTTT.

The chain joins TRBV6-4 to TRBJ2-2, with D unresolved. This CDR3 has 13 amino acids. Germline V CDR1 and CDR2: MRHNA, SNTAGT. V gave up 5 bases and J gave up 3 bases, with 7 bases separating them. CDR3 loop: CASSPDYTGELFF. Here the CDR3 DNA reads TGTGCCAGCAGTCCCGACTACACCGGGGAGCTGTTTTTT.

The chain employs TRBV7-9 and TRBJ2-7, with D unclear. V lost 2 bases and J 0 bases, leaving 8 bases between the germline ends. Germline CDR1 is SEHNR and CDR2 is FQNEAQ (reference sequence). CDR3 length: 14 amino acids. The CDR3 DNA reads as TGTGCCAGCAGCTTACCCCAGAGCTCCTACGAGCAGTACTTC. Encoded protein: CASSLPQSSYEQYF.

This clone was observed a single time. V is TRBV6-1 and J is TRBJ1-4; 7 bases fit TRBD1. Germline loops: CDR1 MNHNS, CDR2 SASEGT. This CDR3 comprises 16 residues. With V trimmed by 0 bases and J by 7 bases, 8 bases remained unmatched. The CDR3: CASSEALGDSGEKLFF. The CDR3 DNA sequence: TGTGCCAGCAGTGAAGCGCTGGGGGACAGTGGTGAAAAACTGTTTTTT.

The chain employs TRBV7-7 and TRBJ2-7; TRBD1 matches at 11 bases. Germline assignment: CDR1 SSHAT and CDR2 FNYEAQ (reference sequence). Trimming at V came to 5 bases and at J to 3 bases, leaving 9 bases not matched to a gene. The CDR3 sequence is 16 residues long. CDR3: CASSPWTGQGVYEQYF. CDR3 nucleotides: TGTGCCAGCAGCCCCTGGACGGGACAGGGGGTCTACGAGCAGTACTTC. Full variable domain (remainder filled in from reference TRBV7-7 and TRBJ2-7): GAGVSQSPRYKVTKRGQDVTLRCDPISSHATLYWYQQALGQGPEFLTYFNYEAQPDKSGLPSDRFSAERPEGSISTLTIQRTEQRDSAMYRCASSPWTGQGVYEQYFGPGTRLTVT.

V gene TRBV11-2 combines with J gene TRBJ2-7; 8 nucleotides match TRBD1. The V gene end was trimmed by 11 bases and the J gene end by 0 bases; junction bases not matched to a gene: 6. CDR3 length: 13 amino acids. Per germline, CDR1 SGHAT and CDR2 FQNNGV. CDR3 in DNA: TGTGCCGAAAAACAGGGGGACTCCTACGAGCAGTACTTC. As protein: CAEKQGDSYEQYF.

V gene TRBV13 combines with J gene TRBJ2-5; a possible D gene is TRBD1 (6 bases). The germline V gene has CDR1 PRHDT and CDR2 FYEKMQ (reference sequence). V lost 2 bases, J lost 5 bases, and 15 bases lay in between. The CDR3 is 15 residues long. DNA for the CDR3: TGTGCCAGCAGCTTAAGGGACACCCTCCGGGAGACCCAGTACTTC. Its protein product is CASSLRDTLRETQYF. The full variable domain, rest sourced from reference TRBV13 and TRBJ2-5, is AAGVIQSPRHLIKEKRETATLKCYPIPRHDTVYWYQQGPGQDPQFLISFYEKMQSDKGSIPDRFSAQQFSDYHSELNMSSLELGDSALYFCASSLRDTLRETQYFGPGTRLLVL.

This rearrangement joins TRBV9 to TRBJ2-2; 7 nucleotides line up with TRBD1. Looked up from germline, CDR1 is SGDLS and CDR2 is YYNGEE. The CDR3 extends over 17 amino acids. Trimming at V came to 2 bases and at J to 4 bases, leaving 11 bases not matched to a gene. CDR3 protein: CASSVGTAIATTGELFF. In DNA form, the CDR3 reads TGTGCCAGCAGCGTGGGGACAGCTATCGCGACCACCGGGGAGCTGTTTTTT.

This clone was seen more than once but under ten times. At one end, the junction sequence differs from germline, possibly due to a read error. The chain recombines TRBV6-6 with TRBJ2-1; perhaps TRBD2 as D (6 bases). The length of the CDR3 is 13 residues. Looked up from germline, CDR1 is MNHNY and CDR2 is SVGAGI (reference sequence). The CDR3 DNA is TGTGCCAGCGGTTATCAGGTTAGCGGAGAGCAGTTCTTC. This encodes CASGYQVSGEQFF.